This T cell receptor (beta chain) was recovered during a study of cytomegalovirus exposure and HLA in healthy donors. The primer mix had 60 Vbeta and 13 Jbeta primers. TCRdb's table, derived via immunoSEQ multiplex PCR, lists solely in-frame clones and lacks some. Of some 110,000 clones listed, roughly 72% are singletons. This clone was recorded a few times. Its antigen is unidentified. Notes on the study in general: A later analysis, which compared TCR beta chains of equal frequency, found the HLA-associated ones more clonally expanded.

Germline values: CDR1 MDHEN, CDR2 SYDVKM. The length of the CDR3 is 20 residues. V was clipped by 7 bases and J by 1 base; unmatched bases: 22. The TCR originated in a woman in her forties or fifties in good health and CMV-seropositive. This sequence joins TRBV28 and TRBJ1-1; the match to TRBD1 covers 9 bases. What was sequenced was PBMCs. The DNA of the CDR3 is TGTGCCAGCAAGAGAAGGTCCTCCGGGACAGGGAATGGGGGGAACACTGAAGCTTTCTTT. Its protein is CASKRRSSGTGNGGNTEAFF. Variable domain in full (rest from reference TRBV28 and TRBJ1-1): DVKVTQSSRYLVKRTGEKVFLECVQDMDHENMFWYRQDPGLGLRLIYFSYDVKMKEKGDIPEGYSVSREKKERFSLILESASTNQTSMYLCASKRRSSGTGNGGNTEAFFGQGTRLTVV.